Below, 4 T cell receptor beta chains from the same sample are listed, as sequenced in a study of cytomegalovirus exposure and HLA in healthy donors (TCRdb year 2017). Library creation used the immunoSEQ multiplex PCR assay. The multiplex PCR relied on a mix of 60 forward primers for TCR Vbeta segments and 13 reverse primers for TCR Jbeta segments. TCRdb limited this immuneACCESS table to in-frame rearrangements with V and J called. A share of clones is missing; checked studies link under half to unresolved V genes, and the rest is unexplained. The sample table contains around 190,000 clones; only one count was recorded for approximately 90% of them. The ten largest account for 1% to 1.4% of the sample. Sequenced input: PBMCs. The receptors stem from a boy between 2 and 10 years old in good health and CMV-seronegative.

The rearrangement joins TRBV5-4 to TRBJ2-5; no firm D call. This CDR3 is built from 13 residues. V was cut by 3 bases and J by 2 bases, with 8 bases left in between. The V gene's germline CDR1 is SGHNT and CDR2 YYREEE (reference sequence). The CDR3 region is CASSWPQQETQYF. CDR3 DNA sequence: TGTGCCAGCAGCTGGCCACAGCAAGAGACCCAGTACTTC.

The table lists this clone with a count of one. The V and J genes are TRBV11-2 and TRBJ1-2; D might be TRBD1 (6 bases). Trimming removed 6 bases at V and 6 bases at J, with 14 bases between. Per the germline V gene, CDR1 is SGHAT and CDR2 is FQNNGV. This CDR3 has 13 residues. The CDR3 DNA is TGTGCCAGCAGACCCTCCAGGGGTAATGGCTACACCTTC. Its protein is CASRPSRGNGYTF. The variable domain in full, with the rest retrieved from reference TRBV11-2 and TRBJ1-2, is EAGVAQSPRYKIIEKRQSVAFWCNPISGHATLYWYQQILGQGPKLLIQFQNNGVVDDSQLPKDRFSAERLKGVDSTLKIQPAKLEDSAVYLCASRPSRGNGYTFGSGTRLTVV.

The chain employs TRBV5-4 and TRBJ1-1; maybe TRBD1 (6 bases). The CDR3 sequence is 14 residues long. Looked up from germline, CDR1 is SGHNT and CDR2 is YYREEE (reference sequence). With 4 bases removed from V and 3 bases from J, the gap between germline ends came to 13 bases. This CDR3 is CASSPAGAHTEAFF. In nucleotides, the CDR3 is TGTGCCAGCAGCCCTGCAGGGGCCCACACTGAAGCTTTCTTT.

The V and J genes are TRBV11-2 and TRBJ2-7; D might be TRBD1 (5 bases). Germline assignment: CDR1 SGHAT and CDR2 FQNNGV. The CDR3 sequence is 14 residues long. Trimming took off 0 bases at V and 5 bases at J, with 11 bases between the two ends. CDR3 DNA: TGTGCCAGCAGCTTAGATTTGGCAGGGCACGAGCAGTACTTC. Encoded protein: CASSLDLAGHEQYF.